This T cell receptor (beta chain) was profiled in a study of cytomegalovirus exposure and HLA in healthy donors. Findings and caveats of the study: There were a few CMV-associated chains whose specificity for CMV antigens was confirmed in vitro.

The PCR employed 60 Vbeta primers together with 13 Jbeta primers. Using immunoSEQ multiplex PCR, the repertoire was profiled, and TCRdb retains in-frame clones only, with some absent. The sample yields about 110,000 clones, roughly 67% seen once. For this clone: Its antigen remains unidentified.

This CDR3 has 12 residues. Germline V CDR1 and CDR2: MNHNS, SASEGT. V lost 6 bases to trimming and J lost 1 base, with 6 bases between them. The rearrangement links TRBV6-1 to TRBJ2-5; D unresolved. The TCR sequence derives from a man aged 35-49 years in good health and CMV-seronegative. The material sequenced was PBMCs. The chain's CDR3 is CASSEIQETQYF. CDR3 bases: TGTGCCAGCAGCGAGATCCAAGAGACCCAGTACTTC.